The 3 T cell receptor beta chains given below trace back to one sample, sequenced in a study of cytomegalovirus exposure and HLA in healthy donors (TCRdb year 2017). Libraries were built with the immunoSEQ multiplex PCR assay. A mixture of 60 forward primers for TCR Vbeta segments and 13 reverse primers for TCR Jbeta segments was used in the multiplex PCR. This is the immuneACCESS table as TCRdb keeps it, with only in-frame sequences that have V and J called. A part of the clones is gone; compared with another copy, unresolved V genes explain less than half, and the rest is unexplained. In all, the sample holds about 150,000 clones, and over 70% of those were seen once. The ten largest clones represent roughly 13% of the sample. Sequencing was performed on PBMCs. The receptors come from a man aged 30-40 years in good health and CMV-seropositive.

DNA for the CDR3: TGCGCCAGCAGCCTTCGGGTTTACAATGAGCAGTTCTTC. It yields the protein CASSLRVYNEQFF. V is TRBV5-1 and J is TRBJ2-1; no clear D gene. Germline V gene sequence: CDR1 SGHRS, CDR2 YFSETQ. With 4 bases removed from V and 4 bases from J, the gap between germline ends came to 9 bases. The length of the CDR3 is 13 residues. Combining the CDR3 with reference TRBV5-1 and TRBJ2-1 gives the whole variable domain KAGVTQTPRYLIKTRGQQVTLSCSPISGHRSVSWYQQTPGQGLQFLFEYFSETQRNKGNFPGRFSGRQFSNSRSEMNVSTLELGDSALYLCASSLRVYNEQFFGPGTRLTVL.

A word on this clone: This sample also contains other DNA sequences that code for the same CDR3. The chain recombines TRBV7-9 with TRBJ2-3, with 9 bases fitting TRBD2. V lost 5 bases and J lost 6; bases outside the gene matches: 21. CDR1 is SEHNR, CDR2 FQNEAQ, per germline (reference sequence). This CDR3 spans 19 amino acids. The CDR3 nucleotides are TGTGCCAGCAGCCCCTTGCGGGCGGGGGGGCAACAGATGGCGGATACGCAGTATTTT. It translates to CASSPLRAGGQQMADTQYF.

The chain's CDR3 is CSTNRNTEAFF. Here the CDR3 DNA reads TGCAGTACCAATAGGAACACTGAAGCTTTCTTT. The chain uses TRBV20-1 and TRBJ1-1; D is ambiguous. The CDR3 runs to 11 residues. Trimming took 8 bases from V and 1 from J, leaving 8 bases between them. Germline V gives CDR1 DFQATT, CDR2 SNEGSKA (reference sequence).